The 3 T cell receptor beta chains in this list originate from one sample, sequenced in a study of cytomegalovirus exposure and HLA in healthy donors. The primer mix had 60 Vbeta and 13 Jbeta primers. Using immunoSEQ multiplex PCR, the repertoire was profiled, and TCRdb retains in-frame clones only, with some absent. This table holds 180,000 or so clones, about 9.4% found once. Sequenced material: PBMCs. The receptors shown here come from a woman between 25 and 40 years old in good health and CMV-seropositive.

The chain combines TRBV27 with TRBJ2-2; D is perhaps TRBD2 (5 bases). This CDR3 has 14 residues. Germline-derived CDR1 and CDR2 are MNHEY and SMNVEV (reference sequence). V lost 6 bases to trimming and J lost 5 bases, with 13 bases between them. This CDR3 reads CASRWTSRTGELFF. The CDR3 nucleotides read TGTGCCAGCAGGTGGACTTCAAGGACCGGGGAGCTGTTTTTT.

This clone was seen only a few times. The chain uses TRBV15 and TRBJ2-5, with 11 bases fitting TRBD1. The CDR3 totals 17 residues. V lost 2 bases and J lost 4; bases outside the gene matches: 9. CDR1 is LNHNV and CDR2 is YYDKDF in the germline V gene (reference sequence). Here the CDR3 reads CATSRFSPGQGGETQYF. CDR3 nucleotides: TGTGCCACCAGCAGATTCTCTCCGGGACAGGGGGGAGAGACCCAGTACTTC. Using reference TRBV15 and TRBJ2-5 for the parts outside the CDR3, the full variable domain is DAMVIQNPRYQVTQFGKPVTLSCSQTLNHNVMYWYQQKSSQAPKLLFHYYDKDFNNEADTPDNFQSRRPNTSFCFLDIRSPGLGDTAMYLCATSRFSPGQGGETQYFGPGTRLLVL.

This clone was picked up a small number of times. V usage is TRBV30 and J usage is TRBJ1-2; D call uncertain. Germline CDR1 is GTSNPN and CDR2 is SVGIG (reference sequence). Trimming stripped 7 bases from V and 5 bases from J, with 20 bases between. CDR3 length: 14 residues. The CDR3 DNA follows: TGTGCCTCCCCCCCGCTTGACGGGTTATATGGCTACACCTTC. It translates to CASPPLDGLYGYTF.